This T cell receptor (beta chain) is from a study of T-cell reconstitution after alpha-beta-depleted transplantation in children. Regarding the study as a whole: It was reported that alpha-beta T cells came from several hundred expanded graft clones (about two months after transplant). Surviving recipient T cells and intrathymic progenitors accounted for some patients' high TCRbeta diversity at day 60. At the one-year point after transplant, T-cell counts and TCRbeta diversity were found to come mostly from T cells that had been newly produced.

The germline V gene encodes CDR1 SSHAT and CDR2 FNYEAQ (reference sequence). CDR3 length: 15 amino acids. Preparation of the TCRbeta library used unique molecular identifiers. MiXCR, applied by TCRdb to the PCR reads, yields one record per CDR3 protein. Of 200,000 or so distinct CDR3 sequences in the sample, roughly 6% are singletons; the top ten hold around 4.1%. This clonotype has a count of ten or more. The antigen is unknown. A junction boundary mismatches the germline segment, possibly from a read error. This rearrangement joins TRBV7-7 to TRBJ2-1, with TRBD2 matching over 7 bases. Sequencing was performed on PBMCs, taken before TCRalphabeta/CD19-depleted stem cell transplant. The sequence came from a girl less than two years old with combined immunodeficiency, due to receive a stem cell transplant. The CDR3 sequence is CASSLGASGDNEQFF. CDR3 bases: TGTGCTAGCAGCTTAGGGGCTAGCGGTGACAATGAGCAGTTCTTC.